The T cell receptor (beta chain) under discussion was sequenced for a study of identical twins. Findings of the study overall: The authors drew conclusions from cross-sectional statistical analysis rather than following the same donors. Among out-of-frame alpha sequences shared by twins, low generation probability occurred in excess. Excess sharing between twins was weaker in beta out-of-frame sequences.

With regard to this clonotype: Its matching antigen is unknown.

One entry per CDR3 protein, called by TCRdb with MiXCR from the 5' RACE reads. This sample has 210,000 or so distinct CDR3 sequences; around 8.1% occur once, and the top ten carry just under 2%. Trimming pared 4 bases from V and 6 bases from J, leaving 22 bases between. Looked up from germline, CDR1 is DFQATT and CDR2 is SNEGSKA (reference sequence). The CDR3 extends over 15 amino acids. This sample also belongs to another study, concerning yellow fever vaccine responses in identical twins.

The sample comprised memory (CD45RO+) T cells sorted from blood. V and J are TRBV20-1 and TRBJ2-7; D is perhaps TRBD1 or TRBD2 (5 bases each). The source of this sequence is a woman between 18 and 29 years old in good health. The CDR3 nucleotides read TGCAGTGCTAACCCGAGACCTCTCCCTGGGGGCGAGCAGTACTTC. This codes for CSANPRPLPGGEQYF.